The clone carrying this TCR beta chain was counted between two and nine times. Its target is unknown. Targeted sequencing depth ranged from 1 in 200,000 to 1 in 1 million T cells. Data came from immunoSEQ multiplex PCR; TCRdb stores just in-frame clones and leaves some out. The repertoire holds around 91,000 clones, with about 86% as singletons. This sample was taken from a study of cytotoxic CD8 clonotypes in ibrutinib-treated CLL. As for the study in general: There were 11 relapsed/refractory patients and around 15 treatment-naive patients, and 17 to 18 were IGHV unmutated.

V was pared by 5 bases and J by 3 bases, with 16 bases between. The CDR3 loop spans 15 amino acids. Germline CDR1 and CDR2: MGHDK and SYGVNS. Study-level results: Measured clonality at baseline was greater than in age-matched healthy donors and tracked with circulating CD8+ T-cell counts.

The chain links TRBV25-1 to TRBJ1-1; D uncertain. The clonotype was recovered from a human donor with chronic lymphocytic leukemia. Specimen: PBMCs, collected before ibrutinib treatment. The CDR3 DNA reads as TGTGCCAGCAGTCAATCGCCCCCACGCGACACTGAAGCTTTCTTT. This encodes CASSQSPPRDTEAFF.